These 20 T cell receptor beta chains were all obtained from the same sample, sequenced in a study of OX40 agonist ivuxolimab in advanced cancers. Generated by immunoSEQ multiplex PCR, the TCRdb table keeps only in-frame clones and is missing some. The sample gives roughly 86,000 clones, roughly 92% of which show up once; 1.1% is in the top ten. Sequencing was performed on CD4+ or CD8+ T cells sorted from blood, taken in a trial of the OX40 agonist ivuxolimab. These TCRs come from an adult with an advanced solid tumor such as melanoma, head and neck, liver or kidney cancer.

V is TRBV19 and J is TRBJ2-1; 11 nucleotides line up with TRBD2. In germline, CDR1 is LNHDA, CDR2 SQIVND (reference sequence). The CDR3 has 13 residues. J was trimmed by 7 bases and V by 6 bases; bases with no gene match: 2. In DNA form, the CDR3 reads TGTGCCAGTAGGGGACTAGCGGATAATGAGCAGTTCTTC. Translating it yields CASRGLADNEQFF.

For this clone: The sample holds other DNA sequences that translate to the same CDR3. The chain is built from TRBV5-1 and TRBJ1-3; weak D call: TRBD1 (5 bases). CDR3 length: 14 amino acids. Germline-derived CDR1 and CDR2 are SGHRS and YFSETQ. Trimming removed 2 bases at V and 2 bases at J, with 8 bases between. CDR3 region: CASSLGQAGNTIYF. As DNA, the CDR3 is TGCGCCAGCAGCTTAGGACAAGCTGGAAACACCATATATTTT.

This chain connects TRBV5-5 to TRBJ1-4; 10 nucleotides agree with TRBD1. CDR3 length equals 15 residues. After removal of 2 bases from V and 6 bases from J, the junction contained 4 bases not matched to a gene. CDR1 and CDR2 (germline): SGHKS, YYEKEE (reference sequence). This CDR3 is CASSLTGTGDEKLFF. The CDR3 DNA reads TGTGCCAGCAGCTTAACCGGGACAGGGGATGAAAAACTGTTTTTT.

The rearrangement links TRBV5-4 to TRBJ2-1, with D possibly TRBD1 on 6 matching bases. Germline V gene sequence: CDR1 SGHNT, CDR2 YYREEE (reference sequence). With 4 bases removed from V and 4 bases from J, the gap between germline ends came to 15 bases. This CDR3 comprises 15 residues. The CDR3 nucleotides read TGTGCCAGCAGCCCTACCGCAGACAGGTACAATGAGCAGTTCTTC. It translates to CASSPTADRYNEQFF.

V usage is TRBV28 and J usage is TRBJ1-1; D call uncertain. Germline V gene lookup returns CDR1 MDHEN and CDR2 SYDVKM. V was cut by 6 bases and J by 2 bases, with 4 bases left in between. The length of the CDR3 is 11 residues. The CDR3 here is CASRLNTEAFF. As DNA, the CDR3 is TGTGCCAGCAGACTCAACACTGAAGCTTTCTTT.

This clone was seen only once. The chain links TRBV7-3 to TRBJ2-7; either TRBD1 or TRBD2 may fit D (5 bases each). The germline V and J ends were trimmed by 1 base and 2 bases, with 12 bases remaining between them. The germline V gene has CDR1 SGHTA and CDR2 FQGTGA. The CDR3 is 15 residues long. The CDR3 loop reads CASSLIYRDPYEQYF. CDR3 in DNA: TGTGCCAGCAGCTTAATTTATAGGGACCCCTACGAGCAGTACTTC.

V gene TRBV5-1 combines with J gene TRBJ1-1; TRBD1 matches 7 bases. Germline trimming cut 0 bases from V and 0 bases from J; bases unmatched to any gene: 2. CDR1 is SGHRS and CDR2 is YFSETQ in the germline V gene. The CDR3 runs to 15 residues. CDR3 nucleotide sequence: TGCGCCAGCAGCTTGGGCGACAGGGTGAACACTGAAGCTTTCTTT. This encodes CASSLGDRVNTEAFF.

The V and J genes are TRBV28 and TRBJ2-7, with 8 nucleotides matching TRBD1. V shed 6 bases, J shed 2 bases, and the junction held 6 bases outside the gene matches. CDR3 length: 14 residues. Looked up from germline, CDR1 is MDHEN and CDR2 is SYDVKM. The CDR3 loop is CASSSGGVTYEQYF. CDR3 coding DNA: TGTGCCAGCAGCTCAGGGGGCGTCACCTACGAGCAGTACTTC.

This chain connects TRBV11-2 to TRBJ1-1; D perhaps matches TRBD1 (6 bases). CDR1 and CDR2 (germline): SGHAT, FQNNGV. The CDR3 spans 15 residues. Between the trimmed V and J ends, which lost 6 bases and 4 bases, there was a span of 18 bases. CDR3 nucleotides: TGTGCCAGCAGACTAAAGCAGGGGAGGGCCACTGAAGCTTTCTTT. Its translation is CASRLKQGRATEAFF.

The chain uses TRBV9 and TRBJ1-1; 9 bases are shared with TRBD1. The CDR3 spans 16 residues. J lost 3 bases, V lost 4 bases, and 10 bases had no gene match. In germline, CDR1 is SGDLS, CDR2 YYNGEE. This CDR3 is CASSPGGQGRYTEAFF. As DNA, the CDR3 is TGTGCCAGCAGCCCGGGAGGACAGGGGCGATACACTGAAGCTTTCTTT.

CDR3 sequence: CASTALIGNSEQYF. In DNA, the CDR3 is TGTGCCAGCACGGCCTTGATAGGGAATAGCGAGCAGTACTTC. This sequence joins TRBV11-2 and TRBJ2-7; D call uncertain. The CDR3 sequence is 14 residues long. Germline lookup yields CDR1 SGHAT and CDR2 FQNNGV. Trimming took off 7 bases at V and 6 bases at J, with 19 bases between the two ends.

The V and J genes are TRBV29-1 and TRBJ1-1; no reliable D call. V lost 3 bases and J lost 0, with 11 bases in between. The CDR3 is 14 amino acids. Per the germline V gene, CDR1 is SQVTM and CDR2 is ANQGSEA. As DNA, the CDR3 is TGCAGCGTTGAGAGGGCGGGAGTGAACACTGAAGCTTTCTTT. The encoded protein is CSVERAGVNTEAFF.

The chain uses TRBV7-2 and TRBJ1-1; TRBD1 matches at 8 bases. The germline CDR1 and CDR2 sequences are SGHTA and FQGNSA. V gave up 5 bases and J gave up 4 bases; unmatched junction bases: 6. The CDR3 totals 14 residues. CDR3 coding DNA: TGTGCCAGCAGCCTACAGGGGGTGGGCACTGAAGCTTTCTTT. Translation: CASSLQGVGTEAFF.

A remark on this clone: One junction end disagrees with the germline gene, perhaps due to a read error. The chain has TRBV14 and TRBJ2-5, with D perhaps matching TRBD2 (6 bases). Germline CDR1 reads SGHDN; CDR2 reads FVKESK. The CDR3 consists of 15 residues. CDR3 protein: CASSQERGYQETQHF. For the CDR3, the DNA is TGTGCCAGCAGCCAAGAACGGGGGTACCAAGAGACCCAGCACTTC.

This chain connects TRBV6-6 to TRBJ1-6; TRBD1 might be the D (5 bases). CDR1 is MNHNY and CDR2 is SVGAGI in the germline V gene (reference sequence). V was cut by 7 bases and J by 7 bases, with 17 bases left in between. The CDR3 sequence is 15 residues long. CDR3 residues: CASKIRQMSNSPLHF. CDR3 coding DNA: TGTGCCAGCAAGATACGACAGATGTCCAATTCACCCCTCCACTTT.

The sample holds one count of this clone. The chain recombines TRBV4-2 with TRBJ2-3; 15 nucleotides line up with TRBD2. Germline V CDR1 and CDR2: LGHNA, YNFKEQ. The CDR3 spans 17 residues. Trimming took 7 bases from V and 2 from J; bases not matched to a gene: 7. DNA for the CDR3: TGTGCCAGCAAAGGACTAGCGGGAGGGCCTGTCACAGATACGCAGTATTTT. Encoded protein: CASKGLAGGPVTDTQYF.

This rearrangement joins TRBV21-1 to TRBJ2-2; the table's TRBD2 call for D was not verified on the DNA. TRBV21-1 is marked as a pseudogene. The CDR3 is 16 amino acids. The CDR3 reads CASSKLTSGRGGELFF. The DNA of the CDR3 is TGTGCCAGCAGCAAGTTAACTAGCGGGAGGGGCGGGGAGCTGTTTTTT.

The chain couples TRBV10-3 to TRBJ1-1, with unresolved D. The CDR3 runs to 14 residues. Germline values: CDR1 ENHRY, CDR2 SYGVKD. Trimming stripped 3 bases from V and 0 bases from J, with 8 bases between. The CDR3 DNA follows: TGTGCCATCAGTGAAGGGATTATGAACACTGAAGCTTTCTTT. Its protein is CAISEGIMNTEAFF.

The chain has TRBV19 and TRBJ1-1; D not resolved. The CDR3 length is 15 residues. Germline CDR1 reads LNHDA; CDR2 reads SQIVND (reference sequence). The V gene lost 4 bases and the J gene lost 0 bases, with 12 bases spanning the gap. The CDR3 sequence: CASSRNGNMNTEAFF. CDR3 coding DNA: TGTGCCAGTAGTAGAAATGGGAACATGAACACTGAAGCTTTCTTT.

This clone was seen a single time. The rearrangement joins TRBV6-6 to TRBJ2-2; tentative D call: TRBD2 (5 bases). The V gene lost 6 bases and the J gene lost 5 bases, with 13 bases spanning the gap. This CDR3 region has 14 residues. The germline V gene encodes CDR1 MNHNY and CDR2 SVGAGI (reference sequence). The CDR3 DNA is TGTGCCAGCAGAATCGGGATTCCTACCGGGGAGCTGTTTTTT. This translates into CASRIGIPTGELFF.